Here is one TCR beta chain with its context. Its specificity is unknown. Focal radiation plus CTLA-4 blockade with ipilimumab was administered to patients who had chemo-refractory metastatic non-small-cell lung cancer. The source of the sample is a study of radiotherapy plus CTLA-4 blockade in lung cancer. Across the study: Patients showed objective responses in roughly 18% of cases, and disease control was achieved by less than 35%. Overall study findings and caveats: Blood saw expansion of tumor-derived TCR clones after radiotherapy plus ipilimumab.

There are 14 residues in the CDR3. J lost 6 bases, V lost 4 bases, and 6 bases had no gene match. From germline, CDR1 is PRHDT and CDR2 FYEKMQ (reference sequence). Sequencing used immunoSEQ multiplex PCR; TCRdb keeps in-frame clones, though not all of them. Among 81,000 or so clones listed, under 90% were seen once. The chain combines TRBV13 with TRBJ2-3, with 8 bases that match TRBD2. This receptor was identified in a human donor with non-small cell lung cancer who had stable disease on radiotherapy plus ipilimumab. The specimen was peripheral blood, collected from a patient treated with radiotherapy plus ipilimumab. CDR3 protein: CASSSGGRPDTQYF. For the CDR3, the DNA is TGTGCCAGCAGCTCGGGGGGGAGGCCGGATACGCAGTATTTT.